A single sample gave rise to the 9 T cell receptor beta chains below, sequenced in a study of shared clonotypes between healthy human individuals. Method: immunoSEQ multiplex PCR; TCRdb's copy keeps in-frame clones and lacks some. The sample consists of around 2.3 million clones, approximately 94% of them appearing once. Sequencing was done on a sample of naive CD4+ T cells sorted from blood. Subset indicated: CD45RA+ positively selected. Every receptor here comes from a man aged 18 to 29 in good health.

The chain carries TRBV28 and TRBJ2-5; TRBD2 matches at 8 bases. Germline-derived CDR1 and CDR2 are MDHEN and SYDVKM. CDR3 length: 17 amino acids. J lost 5 bases, V lost 6 bases, and 17 bases had no gene match. The CDR3 region is CASSPGLLAGGEETQYF. The CDR3, as DNA: TGTGCCAGCAGCCCCGGCTTACTGGCGGGAGGTGAGGAGACCCAGTACTTC.

The genes are TRBV19 and TRBJ2-1; 11 bases agree with TRBD2. Losses at the gene ends were 5 bases for V and 5 bases for J; bases not matched to a gene: 5. CDR3 length: 15 amino acids. Germline CDR1 and CDR2: LNHDA and SQIVND (reference sequence). DNA for the CDR3: TGTGCCAGTAGTTTAGCGGGGGGGCCCCACAATGAGCAGTTCTTC. This encodes CASSLAGGPHNEQFF. The entire variable domain, with the rest obtained from reference TRBV19 and TRBJ2-1, is as follows: DGGITQSPKYLFRKEGQNVTLSCEQNLNHDAMYWYRQDPGQGLRLIYYSQIVNDFQKGDIAEGYSVSREKKESFPLTVTSAQKNPTAFYLCASSLAGGPHNEQFFGPGTRLTVL.

The rearrangement links TRBV27 to TRBJ2-5; D is perhaps TRBD1 (6 bases). V shed 6 bases and J shed 7 bases, with 12 bases lying between them. The CDR3 covers 12 residues. The germline CDR1 and CDR2 sequences are MNHEY and SMNVEV (reference sequence). CDR3 protein: CASRHRVGTQYF. As DNA, the CDR3 is TGTGCCAGCAGACACAGGGTGGGGACCCAGTACTTC.

The chain is built from TRBV13 and TRBJ2-7, with 8 bases lining up with TRBD1. Trimming cost V 9 bases and J 2 bases; bases outside gene matches: 9. Germline V gives CDR1 PRHDT, CDR2 FYEKMQ (reference sequence). CDR3 length: 14 residues. The CDR3 nucleotides are TGTGCCAGTACGGGACAGGAGGTGACCTACGAGCAGTACTTC. This translates into CASTGQEVTYEQYF.

V gene TRBV29-1 combines with J gene TRBJ2-7, with 9 bases that match TRBD1. This CDR3 has 15 amino acids. V lost 1 base and J lost 3; bases outside the gene matches: 7. Germline-derived CDR1 and CDR2 are SQVTM and ANQGSEA. CDR3 sequence: CSVEVADRGLYEQYF. The CDR3 nucleotides read TGCAGCGTTGAAGTAGCGGACAGGGGTCTCTACGAGCAGTACTTC.

The genes are TRBV10-3 and TRBJ2-2, with TRBD2 matching over 8 bases. The germline V gene encodes CDR1 ENHRY and CDR2 SYGVKD. V lost 10 bases to trimming and J lost 6 bases; unmatched junction nucleotides: 10. The CDR3 contains 14 residues. The CDR3 is CASLKRESAGELFF. For the CDR3, the DNA is TGTGCCAGTCTCAAGCGGGAGTCCGCCGGGGAGCTGTTTTTT.

This sequence joins TRBV7-9 and TRBJ2-3, with D unclear. Trimming left V 8 bases short and J 0 bases short, with 18 bases between. The CDR3 is made up of 16 amino acids. The germline gives CDR1 SEHNR, CDR2 FQNEAQ (reference sequence). As DNA, the CDR3 is TGTGCCAGCCCTCCTCCGACGGATTCTAGCACAGATACGCAGTATTTT. This gives the protein CASPPPTDSSTDTQYF.

This chain uses TRBV30 with TRBJ2-7, with a possible D match to TRBD1 (6 bases). V lost 5 bases and J 12 bases, leaving 26 bases between the germline ends. This CDR3 is 14 amino acids long. The germline CDR1 and CDR2 sequences are GTSNPN and SVGIG (reference sequence). In DNA form, the CDR3 reads TGTGCCTGGGGTCAGGGGAAAACCTCCGAAGTCCCGTACTTC. It encodes CAWGQGKTSEVPYF.

The genes are TRBV5-6 and TRBJ1-5; no clear D gene. V lost 0 bases and J 0 bases, leaving 7 bases between the germline ends. Germline V CDR1 and CDR2: SGHDT, YYEEEE. The CDR3 covers 15 residues. CDR3 DNA: TGTGCCAGCAGCTTGGCGGCAAGTAGCAATCAGCCCCAGCATTTT. Protein: CASSLAASSNQPQHF.